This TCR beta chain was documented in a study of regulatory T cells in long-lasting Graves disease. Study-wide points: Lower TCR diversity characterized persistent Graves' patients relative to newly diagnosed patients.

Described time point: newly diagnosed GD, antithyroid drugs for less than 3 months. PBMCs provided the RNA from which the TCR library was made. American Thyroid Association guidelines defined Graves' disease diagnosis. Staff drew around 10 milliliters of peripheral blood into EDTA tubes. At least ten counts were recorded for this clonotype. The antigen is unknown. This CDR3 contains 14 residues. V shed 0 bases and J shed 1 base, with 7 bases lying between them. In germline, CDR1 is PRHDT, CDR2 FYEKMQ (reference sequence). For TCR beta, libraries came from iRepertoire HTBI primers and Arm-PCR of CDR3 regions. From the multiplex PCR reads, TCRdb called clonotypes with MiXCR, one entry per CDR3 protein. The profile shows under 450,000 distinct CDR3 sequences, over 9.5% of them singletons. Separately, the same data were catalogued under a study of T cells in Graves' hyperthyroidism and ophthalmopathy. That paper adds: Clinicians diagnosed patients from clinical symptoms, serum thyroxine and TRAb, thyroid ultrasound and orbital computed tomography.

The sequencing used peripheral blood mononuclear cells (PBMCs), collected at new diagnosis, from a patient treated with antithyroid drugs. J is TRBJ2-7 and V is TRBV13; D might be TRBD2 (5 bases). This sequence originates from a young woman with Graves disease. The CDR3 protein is CASSLGWTSYEQYF. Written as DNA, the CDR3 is TGTGCCAGCAGCTTAGGTTGGACTTCCTACGAGCAGTACTTC. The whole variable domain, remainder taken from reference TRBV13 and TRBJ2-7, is AAGVIQSPRHLIKEKRETATLKCYPIPRHDTVYWYQQGPGQDPQFLISFYEKMQSDKGSIPDRFSAQQFSDYHSELNMSSLELGDSALYFCASSLGWTSYEQYFGPGTRLTVT.